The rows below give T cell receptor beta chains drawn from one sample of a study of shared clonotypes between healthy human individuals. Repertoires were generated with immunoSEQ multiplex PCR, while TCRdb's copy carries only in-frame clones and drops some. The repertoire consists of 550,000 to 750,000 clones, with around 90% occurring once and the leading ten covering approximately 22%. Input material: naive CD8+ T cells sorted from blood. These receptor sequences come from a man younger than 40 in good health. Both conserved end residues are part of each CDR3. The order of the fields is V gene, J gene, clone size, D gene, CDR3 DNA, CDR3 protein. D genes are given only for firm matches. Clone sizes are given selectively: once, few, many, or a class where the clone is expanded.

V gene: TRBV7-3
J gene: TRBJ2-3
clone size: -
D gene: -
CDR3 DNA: TGTGCCAGCAGCTCCCGGCCCCACCTCCGGGAGCGCACAGATACGCAGTATTTT
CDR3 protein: CASSSRPHLRERTDTQYF

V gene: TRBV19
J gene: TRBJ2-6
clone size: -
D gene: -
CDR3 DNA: TGTGCCAGTACGCGGCTTAGTTCTGGGGCCAACGTCCTGACTTTC
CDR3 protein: CASTRLSSGANVLTF

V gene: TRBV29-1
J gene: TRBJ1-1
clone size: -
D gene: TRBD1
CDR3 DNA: TGCAGCGACTGGGACAGGTCTTTTGTTTCCACTGAAGCTTTCTTT
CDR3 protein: CSDWDRSFVSTEAFF

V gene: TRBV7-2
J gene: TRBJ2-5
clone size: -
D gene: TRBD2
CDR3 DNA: TGTGCCAGCAGCTGGGGGTCTAGCGGGAGTCTTGAGACCCAGTACTTC
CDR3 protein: CASSWGSSGSLETQYF

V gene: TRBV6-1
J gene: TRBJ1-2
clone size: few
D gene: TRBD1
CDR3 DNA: TGTGCCAGCAGTGAAGCGTTCGGGATAGGGGGCATGGGCTACACCTTC
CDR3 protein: CASSEAFGIGGMGYTF

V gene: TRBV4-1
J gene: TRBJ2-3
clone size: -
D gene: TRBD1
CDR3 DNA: TGCGCCAGCAGCTTCCGGGACAGGGGACTCACAGATACGCAGTATTTT
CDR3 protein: CASSFRDRGLTDTQYF

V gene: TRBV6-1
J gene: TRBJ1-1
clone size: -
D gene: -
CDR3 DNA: TGTGCCAGCATTGAAGCATATTGGGGACCGGGCACTGAAGCTTTCTTT
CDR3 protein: CASIEAYWGPGTEAFF

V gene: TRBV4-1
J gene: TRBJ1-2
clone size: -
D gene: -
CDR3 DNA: TGCGCCAGCAGCCCTAGCGGGGGACCAGGGTTCTATGGCTACACCTTC
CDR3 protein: CASSPSGGPGFYGYTF

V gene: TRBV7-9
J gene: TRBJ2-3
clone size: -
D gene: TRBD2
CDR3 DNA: TGTGCCAGCAGCTTAATAGCGGGAGGAGGGGATAGCACAGATACGCAGTATTTT
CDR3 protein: CASSLIAGGGDSTDTQYF

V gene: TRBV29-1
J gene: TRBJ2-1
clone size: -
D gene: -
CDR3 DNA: TGCAGCGTCCGCCCCGCGAGCTCCTACAATGAGCAGTTCTTC
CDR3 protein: CSVRPASSYNEQFF

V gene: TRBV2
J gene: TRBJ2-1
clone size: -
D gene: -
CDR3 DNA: TGTGCCAGCAGTGTGGTCGGAGCCAGCCACAATGAGCAGTTCTTC
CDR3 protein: CASSVVGASHNEQFF

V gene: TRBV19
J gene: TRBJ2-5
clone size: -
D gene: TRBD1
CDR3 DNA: TGTGCCAGTAGTAGGAACAGGGGATACCAAGAGACCCAGTACTTC
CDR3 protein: CASSRNRGYQETQYF

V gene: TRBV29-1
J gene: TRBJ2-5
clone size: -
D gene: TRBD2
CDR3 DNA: TGCAGCGTTGATGGAGCGGGAGGAGAGACCCAGTACTTC
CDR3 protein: CSVDGAGGETQYF

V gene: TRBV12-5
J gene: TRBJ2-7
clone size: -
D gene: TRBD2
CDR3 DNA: TGTGCTAGTGGTGTAAGCGGGAGGGACGGGTACGAGCAGTACTTC
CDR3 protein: CASGVSGRDGYEQYF

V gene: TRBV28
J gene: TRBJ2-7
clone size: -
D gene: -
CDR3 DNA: TGTGCCAGCAGTGCCGGCTACGAGCAGTACTTC
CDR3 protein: CASSAGYEQYF

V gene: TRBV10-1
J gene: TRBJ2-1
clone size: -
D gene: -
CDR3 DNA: TGCGCCAGCAGTGAGAGGTACAATGAGCAGTTCTTC
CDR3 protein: CASSERYNEQFF

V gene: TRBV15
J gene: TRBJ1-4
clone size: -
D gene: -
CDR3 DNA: TGTGCCACCACACCAGGACGAGAAGTCAGAGGGGAAAAACTGTTTTTT
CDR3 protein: CATTPGREVRGEKLFF

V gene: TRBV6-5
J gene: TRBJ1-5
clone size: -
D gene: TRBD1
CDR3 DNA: TGTGCCAGCAGTTACTCAGGGACAGGGGGCCAGCCCCAGCATTTT
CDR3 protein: CASSYSGTGGQPQHF

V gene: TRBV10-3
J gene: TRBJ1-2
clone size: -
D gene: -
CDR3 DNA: TGTGCCATCAGTGAGGGGGGGGATGGCTACACCTTC
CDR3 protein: CAISEGGDGYTF